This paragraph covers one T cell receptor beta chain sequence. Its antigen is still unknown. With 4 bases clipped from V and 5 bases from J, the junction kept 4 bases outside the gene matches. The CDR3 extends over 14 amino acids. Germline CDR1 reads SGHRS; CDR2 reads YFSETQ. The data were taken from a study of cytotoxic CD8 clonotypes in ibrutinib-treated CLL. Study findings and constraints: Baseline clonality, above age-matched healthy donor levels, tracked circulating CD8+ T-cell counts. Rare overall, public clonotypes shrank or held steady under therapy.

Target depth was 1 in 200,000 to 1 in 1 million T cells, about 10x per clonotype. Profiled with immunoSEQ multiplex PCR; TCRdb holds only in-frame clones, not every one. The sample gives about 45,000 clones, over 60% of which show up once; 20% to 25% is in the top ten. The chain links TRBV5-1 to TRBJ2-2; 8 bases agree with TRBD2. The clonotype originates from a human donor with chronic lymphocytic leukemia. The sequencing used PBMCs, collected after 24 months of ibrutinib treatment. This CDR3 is CASSGLAETGELFF. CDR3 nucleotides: TGCGCCAGCAGCGGACTAGCTGAGACCGGGGAGCTGTTTTTT.